This entry lists 21 T cell receptor beta chains sequenced from one sample in a study of response to subunit inactivated influenza vaccine. MiXCR, run by TCRdb on the RT-PCR reads, gives a single entry per CDR3 protein. Seen here are fewer than 650,000 distinct CDR3 sequences, 10% to 15% observed once, and the top ten hold around 12%. The sample here was PBMCs from blood, taken 45 days after vaccination. Source of these receptors: a man aged 50 to 60 who received an inactivated influenza vaccine.

This clonotype was recorded a few times. The chain has TRBV5-5 and TRBJ2-7; D is uncertain. Germline loops: CDR1 SGHKS, CDR2 YYEKEE (reference sequence). Trimming stripped 3 bases from V and 3 bases from J, with 13 bases between. The CDR3 has 14 residues. DNA of the CDR3: TGTGCCAGCAGCTGGCAGCCGGGCGACTACGAGCAGTACTTC. Its protein is CASSWQPGDYEQYF.

There are a few counts of this clonotype. This chain connects TRBV28 to TRBJ1-5; no firm D call. The germline gives CDR1 MDHEN, CDR2 SYDVKM. Trimming took off 5 bases at V and 0 bases at J, with 8 bases between the two ends. The CDR3 runs to 14 residues. CDR3 in amino acids: CASSPPYSNQPQHF. Here the CDR3 DNA reads TGTGCCAGCAGTCCCCCCTATAGCAATCAGCCCCAGCATTTT.

This clonotype was seen a few times. The V gene is TRBV11-1, the J gene TRBJ2-3, with D possibly matching TRBD1 (6 bases). CDR1 is SGHAT and CDR2 is FQDESV in the germline V gene (reference sequence). The CDR3 contains 18 residues. Trimming took off 5 bases at V and 6 bases at J, with 27 bases between the two ends. The CDR3 loop reads CASSVTPVGTLSPDTQYF. The CDR3 region has the DNA TGTGCCAGCAGCGTAACCCCAGTCGGGACACTATCCCCCGATACGCAGTATTTT.

This chain connects TRBV7-9 to TRBJ2-7; TRBD1 agrees at 7 bases. The CDR3 is made up of 16 amino acids. Germline trimming cut 0 bases from V and 6 bases from J; bases unmatched to any gene: 11. Germline V CDR1 and CDR2: SEHNR, FQNEAQ (reference sequence). In nucleotides, the CDR3 is TGTGCCAGCAGCTTAGCCGGGACAGTTCGTATTGGCGAGCAGTACTTC. As protein: CASSLAGTVRIGEQYF.

The CDR3 reads CSAPDTSYEQYF. CDR3 nucleotide sequence: TGCAGTGCTCCGGACACCTCCTACGAGCAGTACTTC. J is TRBJ2-7 and V is TRBV20-1, with a weak D call TRBD1 (5 bases). Germline V gives CDR1 DFQATT, CDR2 SNEGSKA (reference sequence). Trimming left V 5 bases short and J 0 bases short, with 8 bases between. The CDR3 is made up of 12 amino acids.

This clonotype was detected a few times. V gene TRBV12-3 or TRBV12-4 combines with J gene TRBJ2-3; TRBD2 matches 7 bases. The CDR3 length is 15 residues. J lost 2 bases, V lost 4 bases, and 6 bases had no gene match. The CDR3 DNA reads TGTGCCAGCAGTTCCAACCGGGACTACACAGATACGCAGTATTTT. This gives the protein CASSSNRDYTDTQYF.

V is TRBV19 and J is TRBJ1-1; D uncertain. The CDR3 consists of 15 residues. Trimming took off 5 bases at V and 5 bases at J, with 18 bases between the two ends. Germline CDR1 reads LNHDA; CDR2 reads SQIVND (reference sequence). This CDR3 is CASSAHGRKETEAFF. The CDR3 DNA is TGTGCCAGTAGTGCTCACGGACGGAAGGAAACTGAAGCTTTCTTT.

This clonotype was seen at least ten times. The chain combines TRBV18 with TRBJ2-7; 7 nucleotides line up with TRBD1. This CDR3 has 14 amino acids. V lost 8 bases and J lost 4; bases outside the gene matches: 11. CDR1 and CDR2 (germline): KGHSH, LQKENI. The CDR3 loop reads CASSPRDSSYEQYF. Here the CDR3 DNA reads TGTGCCAGCAGCCCCCGGGACAGTAGTTACGAGCAGTACTTC.

The V call is TRBV9, the J call TRBJ2-5; TRBD1 might be the D (6 bases). Germline loops: CDR1 SGDLS, CDR2 YYNGEE. The CDR3 sequence is 17 residues long. V lost 0 bases to trimming and J lost 0 bases, with 15 bases between them. The CDR3 nucleotides are TGTGCCAGCAGCGTAGGGTTGCAGGGGCTTTACCAAGAGACCCAGTACTTC. Translation gives CASSVGLQGLYQETQYF.

This clonotype occurred a few times. V gene TRBV7-2 combines with J gene TRBJ1-5; no clear D gene. Germline-derived CDR1 and CDR2 are SGHTA and FQGNSA. Trimming removed 2 bases from V and 5 bases from J, with 13 bases in between. CDR3 length equals 15 residues. Here the CDR3 reads CASSLYTAEDQPQHF. For the CDR3, the DNA is TGTGCCAGCAGCTTATACACGGCAGAGGATCAGCCCCAGCATTTT.

The rearrangement links TRBV9 to TRBJ1-2, with a possible D match to TRBD1 (6 bases). Looked up from germline, CDR1 is SGDLS and CDR2 is YYNGEE. Trimming removed 4 bases from V and 8 bases from J, with 15 bases in between. The CDR3 sequence is 13 residues long. Here the CDR3 reads CASSQSGGWGYTF. In DNA, the CDR3 is TGTGCCAGCAGCCAGTCGGGGGGCTGGGGCTACACCTTC.

A few counts support this clonotype. This chain uses TRBV4-1 with TRBJ1-4; no clear D gene. Per the germline V gene, CDR1 is MGHRA and CDR2 is YSYEKL. The length of the CDR3 is 14 residues. With 0 bases removed from V and 4 bases from J, the gap between germline ends came to 6 bases. The CDR3 sequence is CASSQDGLNEKLFF. CDR3 sequence (DNA): TGCGCCAGCAGCCAAGACGGCCTTAATGAAAAACTGTTTTTT.

This clonotype was seen a handful of times. V and J are TRBV3-1 and TRBJ2-2; tentative D call: TRBD2 (6 bases). The V gene lost 3 bases and the J gene lost 6 bases, with 14 bases spanning the gap. The V gene's germline CDR1 is LGHDT and CDR2 YNNKEL (reference sequence). There are 15 residues in the CDR3. The CDR3 reads CASSHRLVVSGELFF. The DNA for the CDR3 is TGTGCCAGCAGCCACCGACTAGTGGTATCCGGGGAGCTGTTTTTT. The entire variable domain, with the rest obtained from reference TRBV3-1 and TRBJ2-2, is as follows: DTAVSQTPKYLVTQMGNDKSIKCEQNLGHDTMYWYKQDSKKFLKIMFSYNNKELIINETVPNRFSPKSPDKAHLNLHINSLELGDSAVYFCASSHRLVVSGELFFGEGSRLTVL.

In this sample, this clonotype turned up many times. The genes are TRBV12-3 or TRBV12-4 and TRBJ2-7; D is undetermined. CDR3 length: 12 residues. The V end was cut by 6 bases, the J end by 6 bases, with 12 bases between. CDR3 in amino acids: CASRASIGEQYF. CDR3 nucleotides: TGTGCCAGCAGGGCATCAATCGGCGAGCAGTACTTC.

The rearrangement uses TRBV9 and TRBJ2-1; TRBD2 agrees at 8 bases. Germline assignment: CDR1 SGDLS and CDR2 YYNGEE. The CDR3 loop spans 19 amino acids. V was pared by 4 bases and J by 2 bases, with 17 bases of the junction left unmatched. The CDR3 bases are TGTGCCAGCAGCCCGGGGAGGACTAGCAAGGGTGTTCCCTACAATGAGCAGTTCTTC. It yields the protein CASSPGRTSKGVPYNEQFF.

This chain's CDR3 is CASSSHRDLINEQFF. The DNA of the CDR3 is TGCGCCAGCAGCTCTCACCGGGACTTAATCAATGAGCAGTTCTTC. The chain is built from TRBV5-1 and TRBJ2-1; D perhaps matches TRBD2 (6 bases). V was cut by 3 bases and J by 6 bases, with 16 bases left in between. Germline CDR1 is SGHRS and CDR2 is YFSETQ. The CDR3 covers 15 residues.

This clonotype was counted only a few times. The chain links TRBV3-1 to TRBJ2-2, with TRBD1 identical over 7 bases. V was pared by 7 bases and J by 3 bases, with 5 bases of the junction left unmatched. The length of the CDR3 is 14 residues. Germline V CDR1 and CDR2: LGHDT, YNNKEL (reference sequence). The CDR3: CASMEGGYTGELFF. CDR3 sequence (DNA): TGTGCCAGCATGGAAGGGGGCTACACCGGGGAGCTGTTTTTT.

The table lists this clonotype with a few counts. The J gene is TRBJ2-1, the V gene TRBV7-2; perhaps TRBD1 as D (5 bases). The germline gives CDR1 SGHTA, CDR2 FQGNSA. V was pared by 2 bases and J by 2 bases, with 16 bases between. The length of the CDR3 is 17 residues. The CDR3 region is CASSLYSPLGPYNEQFF. Written as DNA, the CDR3 is TGTGCCAGCAGCTTATATTCCCCCTTGGGGCCCTACAATGAGCAGTTCTTC. Complete variable domain (other parts from reference TRBV7-2 and TRBJ2-1): GAGVSQSPSNKVTEKGKDVELRCDPISGHTALYWYRQSLGQGLEFLIYFQGNSAPDKSGLPSDRFSAERTGGSVSTLTIQRTQQEDSAVYLCASSLYSPLGPYNEQFFGPGTRLTVL.

V usage is TRBV20-1 and J usage is TRBJ2-7; 9 bases line up with TRBD2. This CDR3 region has 14 residues. Looked up from germline, CDR1 is DFQATT and CDR2 is SNEGSKA (reference sequence). The V gene end was trimmed by 3 bases and the J gene end by 6 bases; junction bases not matched to a gene: 9. CDR3 nucleotide sequence: TGCAGTGCTAGGGCGGGAGGGCCGTCGACCGAGCAGTACTTC. Protein sequence: CSARAGGPSTEQYF.

This chain connects TRBV20-1 to TRBJ1-1, with D possibly being TRBD1 (5 bases). Germline V gives CDR1 DFQATT, CDR2 SNEGSKA (reference sequence). The V and J ends lost 5 bases and 1 base respectively, with 11 bases between them. The CDR3 is 13 amino acids. The CDR3 sequence is CSAARQTNTEAFF. The CDR3 coding sequence is TGCAGTGCTGCCCGACAGACGAACACTGAAGCTTTCTTT.

In this sample, this clonotype turned up a few times. The DNA for the CDR3 is TGTGCCAGCACCTCCCAGGGAGCTTGGGCTTTCTTT. Its protein is CASTSQGAWAFF. V is TRBV2 and J is TRBJ1-1; D might be TRBD1 (5 bases). The CDR3 has 12 residues. The V end lost 7 bases, the J end lost 11 bases, and 17 bases lay between the germline ends. Germline CDR1 SNHLY, CDR2 FYNNEI.